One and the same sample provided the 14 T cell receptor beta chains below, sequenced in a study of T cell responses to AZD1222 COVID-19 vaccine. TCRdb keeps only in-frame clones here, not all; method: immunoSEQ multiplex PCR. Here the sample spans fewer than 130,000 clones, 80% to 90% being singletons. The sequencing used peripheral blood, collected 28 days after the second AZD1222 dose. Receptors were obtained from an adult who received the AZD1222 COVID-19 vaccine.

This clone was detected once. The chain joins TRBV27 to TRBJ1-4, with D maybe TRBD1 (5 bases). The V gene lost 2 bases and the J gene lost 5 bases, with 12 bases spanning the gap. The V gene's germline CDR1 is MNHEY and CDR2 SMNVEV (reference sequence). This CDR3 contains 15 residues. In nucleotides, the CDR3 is TGTGCCAGCAGTTTACAGGGCAGGAGGAATGAAAAACTGTTTTTT. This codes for CASSLQGRRNEKLFF.

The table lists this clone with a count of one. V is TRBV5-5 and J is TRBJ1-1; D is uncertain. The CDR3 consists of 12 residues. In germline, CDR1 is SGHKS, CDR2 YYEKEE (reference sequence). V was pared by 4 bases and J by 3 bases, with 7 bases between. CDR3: CASSTRYTEAFF. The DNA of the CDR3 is TGTGCCAGCAGCACCCGATACACTGAAGCTTTCTTT.

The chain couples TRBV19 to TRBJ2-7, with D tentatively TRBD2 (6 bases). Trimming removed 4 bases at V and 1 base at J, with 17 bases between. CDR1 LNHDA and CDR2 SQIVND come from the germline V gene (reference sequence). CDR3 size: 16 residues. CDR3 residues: CASSNQGGFRSYEQYF. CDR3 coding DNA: TGTGCCAGTAGTAATCAGGGAGGTTTTCGGTCCTACGAGCAGTACTTC. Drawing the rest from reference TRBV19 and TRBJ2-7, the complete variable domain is DGGITQSPKYLFRKEGQNVTLSCEQNLNHDAMYWYRQDPGQGLRLIYYSQIVNDFQKGDIAEGYSVSREKKESFPLTVTSAQKNPTAFYLCASSNQGGFRSYEQYFGPGTRLTVT.

CDR3 sequence reads: CASSPGGIPGLYGYTF. The CDR3 DNA reads as TGTGCCAGCAGTCCCGGTGGGATCCCGGGGCTCTATGGCTACACCTTC. The chain uses TRBV27 and TRBJ1-2, with a tentative D call TRBD1 (5 bases). V was pared by 5 bases and J by 4 bases, with 20 bases between. This CDR3 is 16 amino acids long. Germline-derived CDR1 and CDR2 are MNHEY and SMNVEV (reference sequence).

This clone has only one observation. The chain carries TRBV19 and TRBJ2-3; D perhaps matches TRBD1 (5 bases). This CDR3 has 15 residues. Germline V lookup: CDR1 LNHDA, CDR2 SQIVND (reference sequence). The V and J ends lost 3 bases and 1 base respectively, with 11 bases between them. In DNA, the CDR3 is TGTGCCAGTAGTATTGGCTTCAGGGGCACAGATACGCAGTATTTT. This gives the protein CASSIGFRGTDTQYF.

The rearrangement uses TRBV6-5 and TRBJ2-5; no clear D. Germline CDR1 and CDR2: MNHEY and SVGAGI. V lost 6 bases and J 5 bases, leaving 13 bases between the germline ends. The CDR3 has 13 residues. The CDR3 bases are TGTGCCAGCAGCCGACCAACCCTTGAGACCCAGTACTTC. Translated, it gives CASSRPTLETQYF.

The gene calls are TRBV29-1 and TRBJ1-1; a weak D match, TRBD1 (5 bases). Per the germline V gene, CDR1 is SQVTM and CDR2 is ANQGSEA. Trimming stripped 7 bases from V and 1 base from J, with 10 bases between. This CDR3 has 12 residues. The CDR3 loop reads CSADSENTEAFF. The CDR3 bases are TGCAGCGCAGACAGCGAGAACACTGAAGCTTTCTTT.

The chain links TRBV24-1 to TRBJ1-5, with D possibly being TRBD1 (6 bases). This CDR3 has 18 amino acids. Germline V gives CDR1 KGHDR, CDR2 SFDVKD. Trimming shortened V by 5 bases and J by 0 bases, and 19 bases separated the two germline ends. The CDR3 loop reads CATSGGRGNSSSNQPQHF. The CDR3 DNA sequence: TGTGCCACCAGTGGCGGCAGGGGTAACTCTTCTAGCAATCAGCCCCAGCATTTT.

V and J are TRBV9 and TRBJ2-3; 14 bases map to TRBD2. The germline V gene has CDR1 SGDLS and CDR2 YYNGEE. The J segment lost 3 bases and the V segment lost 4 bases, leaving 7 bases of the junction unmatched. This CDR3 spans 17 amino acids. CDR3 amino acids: CASSSGTSGGMTDTQYF. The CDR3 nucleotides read TGTGCCAGCAGCAGTGGGACTAGCGGGGGTATGACAGATACGCAGTATTTT.

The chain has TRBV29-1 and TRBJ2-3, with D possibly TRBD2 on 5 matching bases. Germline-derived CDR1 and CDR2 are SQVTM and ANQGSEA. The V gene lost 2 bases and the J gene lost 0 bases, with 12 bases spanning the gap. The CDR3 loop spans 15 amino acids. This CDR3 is CSVERVASSTDTQYF. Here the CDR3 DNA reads TGCAGCGTTGAAAGGGTAGCGTCTAGCACAGATACGCAGTATTTT.

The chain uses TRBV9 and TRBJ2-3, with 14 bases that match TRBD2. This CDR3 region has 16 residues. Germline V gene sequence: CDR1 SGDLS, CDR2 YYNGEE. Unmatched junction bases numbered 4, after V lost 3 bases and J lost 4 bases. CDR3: CASSERLAGGADTQYF. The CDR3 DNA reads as TGTGCCAGCAGCGAGCGACTAGCGGGGGGGGCAGATACGCAGTATTTT.

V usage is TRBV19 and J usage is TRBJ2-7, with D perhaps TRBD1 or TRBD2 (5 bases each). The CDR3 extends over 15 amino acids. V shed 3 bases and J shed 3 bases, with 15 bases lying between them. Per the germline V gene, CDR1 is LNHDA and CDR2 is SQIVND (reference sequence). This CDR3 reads CASSITGTEFYEQYF. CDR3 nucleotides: TGTGCCAGTAGTATTACCGGGACGGAATTCTACGAGCAGTACTTC.

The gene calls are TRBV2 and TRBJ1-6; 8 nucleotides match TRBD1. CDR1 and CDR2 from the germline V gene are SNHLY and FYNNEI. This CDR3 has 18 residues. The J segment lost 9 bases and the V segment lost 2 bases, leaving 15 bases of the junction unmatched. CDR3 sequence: CASSELRTGTFLFSPLHF. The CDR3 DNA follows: TGTGCCAGCAGTGAATTACGGACAGGGACGTTCCTATTTTCACCCCTCCACTTT.

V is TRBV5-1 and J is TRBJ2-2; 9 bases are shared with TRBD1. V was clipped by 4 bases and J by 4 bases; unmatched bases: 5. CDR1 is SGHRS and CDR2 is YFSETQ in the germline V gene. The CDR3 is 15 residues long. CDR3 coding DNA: TGCGCCAGCAGCGTGGGACAGGGAGTCACCGGGGAGCTGTTTTTT. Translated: CASSVGQGVTGELFF.